The entry below gives a single T cell receptor (beta chain) sequence along with its context. This specimen belongs to a study of OX40 agonist ivuxolimab in advanced cancers. Overall study: Prior therapy, whether anti-PD-1, anti-PD-L1 or anti-CTLA-4, was allowed, and 35% to 40% had some.

Sequencing was performed with immunoSEQ multiplex PCR; in TCRdb, only in-frame clones are kept and a portion is missing. The sample lists 40,000 to 60,000 clones; over 85% were seen once. Germline CDR1 reads PRHDT; CDR2 reads FYEKMQ (reference sequence). Deletions cut 5 bases from V and 4 bases from J, with 11 bases between. The CDR3 is 14 residues long. The material sequenced was CD4+ or CD8+ T cells sorted from blood, taken in a trial of the OX40 agonist ivuxolimab. The gene calls are TRBV13 and TRBJ2-2, with D perhaps matching TRBD2 (5 bases). The receptor was derived from an adult with an advanced solid tumor such as melanoma, head and neck, liver or kidney cancer. The CDR3 nucleotides read TGTGCCAGCAGCCCTCGGGATCCCACCGGGGAGCTGTTTTTT. Its translation: CASSPRDPTGELFF.